This T cell receptor beta chain came from a study of blood T cell repertoires in COVID-19. Turning to the study itself: T cells, B-cell-depleted T cells, or PBMCs supplied cDNA or gDNA.

V was shortened by 7 bases and J by 7 bases, with 17 bases between the two germline ends. The CDR3 runs to 14 residues. Germline CDR1 LNHDA, CDR2 SQIVND (reference sequence). The table lists this clone with a count of one. While infection was still active, Seattle patients were enrolled and then followed longitudinally. Per the authors' pipeline: Nucleated cell counts were estimated from reference gene primer amplification. Data came from immunoSEQ multiplex PCR; TCRdb stores just in-frame clones and leaves some out. That table gives V, J and clone size, and the DNA gave D and trimming. The sample lists about 270,000 clones, about 84% seen once, with approximately 5.5% in the top ten.

The TCR was taken from a woman aged 80 or over with COVID-19, enrolled during active disease. The genes are TRBV19 and TRBJ2-1, with a weak D call TRBD1 (6 bases). The specimen sequenced was peripheral blood. CDR3: CASTMRPGVNEQFF. For the CDR3, the DNA is TGTGCCAGTACCATGCGGCCAGGGGTAAATGAGCAGTTCTTC.